This T cell receptor beta chain appears in the sequencing data of a study of blood T cell repertoires in COVID-19. Looking at the study overall: Specimens from acute and convalescent COVID-19 originated in the United States, Italy and Spain. T cells, B-cell-depleted T cells, or PBMCs provided the cDNA or gDNA that served as material.

Enrolment of Seattle patients took place during active infection, and they were followed longitudinally. CDR1 and CDR2 from the germline V gene are MGHRA and YSYEKL. This CDR3 has 14 amino acids. Trimming cost V 0 bases and J 4 bases, with 10 bases left between them. In the authors' methods: For nucleated cells, counts were estimated from reference gene primer amplification. Some clones are missing from TCRdb's copy, which holds only in-frame ones; the method was immunoSEQ multiplex PCR. That table gives V, J and clone size, and the DNA gave D and trimming. This sample carries almost 300,000 clones, roughly 86% of them seen once, and the ten largest clones take 11%. This clone appeared once.

V is TRBV4-1 and J is TRBJ2-7; D is ambiguous. The TCR originated in a young woman with COVID-19, enrolled during active disease. Material: peripheral blood. CDR3 DNA: TGCGCCAGCAGCCAAGATCCGCTGCTATACGAGCAGTACTTC. This codes for CASSQDPLLYEQYF.